This entry lists 3 T cell receptor beta chains sequenced from one sample in a study of blood T cell repertoires in COVID-19. Profiling relied on immunoSEQ multiplex PCR, and the TCRdb table lists in-frame clones only, not all of them. The profile covers some 76,000 clones, with approximately 87% appearing a single time and roughly a sixth taken by the ten largest. The specimen sequenced was peripheral blood. These receptors all come from an elderly man in a cohort sampled during active COVID-19.

This chain connects TRBV5-1 to TRBJ2-3, with TRBD2 matching over 12 bases. V lost 4 bases and J lost 6; bases outside the gene matches: 3. The CDR3 is 14 amino acids. Germline loops: CDR1 SGHRS, CDR2 YFSETQ. CDR3 loop: CASSRTSGGDTQYF. CDR3 coding DNA: TGCGCCAGCAGCCGTACTAGCGGGGGGGATACGCAGTATTTT.

V usage is TRBV28 and J usage is TRBJ2-4, with 8 positions matching TRBD2. Germline V CDR1 and CDR2: MDHEN, SYDVKM. This CDR3 region has 21 residues. The V segment lost 3 bases and the J segment 0 bases; nucleotides outside the gene matches: 19. For the CDR3, the DNA is TGTGCCAGCAGTTTTCGTTTGTTAAGCGGGGGCGCCCGAATAGCCAAAAACATTCAGTACTTC. Its translation: CASSFRLLSGGARIAKNIQYF.

The genes are TRBV20-1 and TRBJ1-1; D not certain. The CDR3 spans 11 residues. Germline lookup yields CDR1 DFQATT and CDR2 SNEGSKA (reference sequence). The CDR3: CSPRGSTEAFF. Here the CDR3 DNA reads TGCAGCCCCCGAGGAAGCACTGAAGCTTTCTTT.